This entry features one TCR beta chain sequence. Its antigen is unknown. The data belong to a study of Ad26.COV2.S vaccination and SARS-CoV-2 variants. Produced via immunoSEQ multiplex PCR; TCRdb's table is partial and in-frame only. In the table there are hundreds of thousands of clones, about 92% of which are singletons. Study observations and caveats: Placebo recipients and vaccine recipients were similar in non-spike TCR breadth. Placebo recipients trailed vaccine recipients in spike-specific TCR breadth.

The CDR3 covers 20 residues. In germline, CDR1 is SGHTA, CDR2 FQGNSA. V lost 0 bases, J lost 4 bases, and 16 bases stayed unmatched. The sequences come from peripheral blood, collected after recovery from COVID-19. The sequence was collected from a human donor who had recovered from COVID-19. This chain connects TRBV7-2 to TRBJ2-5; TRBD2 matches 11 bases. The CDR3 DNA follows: TGTGCCAGCAGCTTAGCGCGGCCTAGCGGGGGGCCTTTAGGGGGAGAGACCCAGTACTTC. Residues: CASSLARPSGGPLGGETQYF.